These T cell receptor beta chains were read from a single sample in a study of T cell clones after liver transplantation. Sequencing was performed with immunoSEQ multiplex PCR; in TCRdb, only in-frame clones are kept and a portion is missing. The repertoire holds roughly 100,000 clones, with 82% as singletons. The starting material was CD4+ T cells from blood, obtained before liver transplant. These receptors were collected from a human donor who received a liver transplant. Each CDR3 is given with its conserved first and last residue. A D gene is named only where the DNA matches it firmly. Expanded clones get a size class; other rows say once, few or many, or leave the size out.

d_gene: NA; j_gene: TRBJ2-5; abundance: NA; v_gene: TRBV10-1; CDR3nt: TGCGCCAGCAGGAGCAGTCAAGAGACCCAGTACTTC; CDR3aa: CASRSSQETQYF
d_gene: TRBD2; j_gene: TRBJ2-5; abundance: NA; v_gene: TRBV15; CDR3nt: TGTGCCACCAGCAGAGATTCAGCGGGGTCAAAAGAGACCCAGTACTTC; CDR3aa: CATSRDSAGSKETQYF
d_gene: TRBD1; j_gene: TRBJ2-5; abundance: few; v_gene: TRBV9; CDR3nt: TGTGCCAGCAGCGTCGGACGGGGACAGAGCCAAGAGACCCAGTACTTC; CDR3aa: CASSVGRGQSQETQYF
d_gene: NA; j_gene: TRBJ2-2; abundance: NA; v_gene: TRBV2; CDR3nt: TGTGCCAGCACTTTGGGATCGAACACCGGGGAGCTGTTTTTT; CDR3aa: CASTLGSNTGELFF
d_gene: NA; j_gene: TRBJ2-3; abundance: NA; v_gene: TRBV6-1; CDR3nt: TGTGCCAGCAGTGAAGATCTCCCCACAGATACGCAGTATTTT; CDR3aa: CASSEDLPTDTQYF
d_gene: NA; j_gene: TRBJ1-1; abundance: NA; v_gene: TRBV9; CDR3nt: TGTGCCAGCAGCGGCAGCTCGGGGAGAACTGAAGCTTTCTTT; CDR3aa: CASSGSSGRTEAFF
d_gene: TRBD2; j_gene: TRBJ2-5; abundance: NA; v_gene: TRBV27; CDR3nt: TGTGCCAGCAGTTCATTAGCGGGGGGACGGGAGACCCAGTACTTC; CDR3aa: CASSSLAGGRETQYF
d_gene: TRBD1; j_gene: TRBJ1-3; abundance: NA; v_gene: TRBV7-8; CDR3nt: TGTGCAATTGGACAGGACTCTGGAAACACCATATATTTT; CDR3aa: CAIGQDSGNTIYF
d_gene: TRBD2; j_gene: TRBJ2-1; abundance: once; v_gene: TRBV29-1; CDR3nt: TGCAGCGTTACAGGGACTAGCGGGAGGGGCACCTACAATGAGCAGTTCTTC; CDR3aa: CSVTGTSGRGTYNEQFF
d_gene: NA; j_gene: TRBJ2-5; abundance: NA; v_gene: TRBV11-3; CDR3nt: TGTGCCAGCAGCTTATCAGGGGAAGAGACCCAGTACTTC; CDR3aa: CASSLSGEETQYF
d_gene: TRBD2; j_gene: TRBJ2-1; abundance: NA; v_gene: TRBV5-6; CDR3nt: TGTGCCAGCAGCTTTGGGCCTAGCGGCTACAATGAGCAGTTCTTC; CDR3aa: CASSFGPSGYNEQFF
d_gene: NA; j_gene: TRBJ2-2; abundance: few; v_gene: TRBV5-1; CDR3nt: TGCGCCAGCAGCTTGGGGTCGGGCAGAATAAACACCGGGGAGCTGTTTTTT; CDR3aa: CASSLGSGRINTGELFF
d_gene: NA; j_gene: TRBJ1-4; abundance: NA; v_gene: TRBV19; CDR3nt: TGTGCCAGTAGTATAGCTGCAACTAATGAAAAACTGTTTTTT; CDR3aa: CASSIAATNEKLFF
d_gene: NA; j_gene: TRBJ2-1; abundance: NA; v_gene: TRBV10-3; CDR3nt: TGTGCCATCAAGCCCGGATCTGACAATGAGCAGTTCTTC; CDR3aa: CAIKPGSDNEQFF
d_gene: TRBD1; j_gene: TRBJ2-7; abundance: NA; v_gene: TRBV6-5; CDR3nt: TGTGCCAGCAGTAATTCGGGACAGGGGCTCTACGAGCAGTACTTC; CDR3aa: CASSNSGQGLYEQYF
d_gene: TRBD1; j_gene: TRBJ1-1; abundance: few; v_gene: TRBV28; CDR3nt: TGTGCCACCGGATTAGTAACAGGGGGCGCCGCAAGCACTGAAGCTTTCTTT; CDR3aa: CATGLVTGGAASTEAFF
d_gene: NA; j_gene: TRBJ1-1; abundance: NA; v_gene: TRBV7-2; CDR3nt: TGTGCCAGCAGCTTAAGGACAGCCGGAAGTGGCACTGAAGCTTTCTTT; CDR3aa: CASSLRTAGSGTEAFF
d_gene: NA; j_gene: TRBJ1-1; abundance: NA; v_gene: TRBV27; CDR3nt: TGTGCCAGCTACGGGTGGGGGATGAACACTGAAGCTTTCTTT; CDR3aa: CASYGWGMNTEAFF
d_gene: NA; j_gene: TRBJ1-1; abundance: NA; v_gene: TRBV12-5; CDR3nt: TGTGCTAGTGATGGATGGGGACGGGTTGAAGCTTTCTTT; CDR3aa: CASDGWGRVEAFF
d_gene: TRBD2; j_gene: TRBJ2-1; abundance: few; v_gene: TRBV7-3; CDR3nt: TGTGCCAGCAGCAATAGCGGGGGCTACAATGAGCAGTTCTTC; CDR3aa: CASSNSGGYNEQFF
d_gene: NA; j_gene: TRBJ2-6; abundance: NA; v_gene: TRBV7-6; CDR3nt: TGTGCCAGCAGCTTGATGTTCTCTGGGGCCAACGTCCTGACTTTC; CDR3aa: CASSLMFSGANVLTF
d_gene: NA; j_gene: TRBJ2-5; abundance: once; v_gene: TRBV2; CDR3nt: TGTGCCAGCAGTAGAGACTTCCAAGAGACCCAGTACTTC; CDR3aa: CASSRDFQETQYF
d_gene: NA; j_gene: TRBJ1-1; abundance: NA; v_gene: TRBV10-3; CDR3nt: TGTGCCATTCGCGCAGTAGGGCCGGTGCCTTTCTTT; CDR3aa: CAIRAVGPVPFF
d_gene: NA; j_gene: TRBJ1-2; abundance: few; v_gene: TRBV6-5; CDR3nt: TGTGCCAGCAGCCCCGAGGGATATGGCTACACCTTC; CDR3aa: CASSPEGYGYTF
d_gene: NA; j_gene: TRBJ2-3; abundance: NA; v_gene: TRBV28; CDR3nt: TGTGCCAGCAGTTTTGGCAGGGCTACAGATACGCAGTATTTT; CDR3aa: CASSFGRATDTQYF
d_gene: NA; j_gene: TRBJ2-4; abundance: NA; v_gene: TRBV10-3; CDR3nt: TGTGCCATCAGTGAAGCGGGTCGATTTACAAACATTCAGTACTTC; CDR3aa: CAISEAGRFTNIQYF
d_gene: TRBD1; j_gene: TRBJ1-2; abundance: NA; v_gene: TRBV6-5; CDR3nt: TGTGCCAGCAGGAACGACAGGGTCAGAGGCTACACCTTC; CDR3aa: CASRNDRVRGYTF
d_gene: TRBD1; j_gene: TRBJ1-1; abundance: NA; v_gene: TRBV5-6; CDR3nt: TGTGCCAGCAGCTTGGCAGGGACAGGGGTGTGGACTGAAGCTTTCTTT; CDR3aa: CASSLAGTGVWTEAFF
d_gene: NA; j_gene: TRBJ2-1; abundance: NA; v_gene: TRBV9; CDR3nt: TGTGCCAGCAGCGTAGTGGCGGCTACCCCGCTTAACAATGAGCAGTTCTTC; CDR3aa: CASSVVAATPLNNEQFF
d_gene: TRBD1; j_gene: TRBJ2-7; abundance: NA; v_gene: TRBV4-2; CDR3nt: TGTGCCAGCAGCCAAGAGCTCCCGGGACAGGGATCCTACGAGCAGTACTTC; CDR3aa: CASSQELPGQGSYEQYF
d_gene: TRBD1; j_gene: TRBJ1-6; abundance: NA; v_gene: TRBV4-1; CDR3nt: TGCGCCAGCAGCCAAGAGGGACAGGGTAATTCACCCCTCCACTTT; CDR3aa: CASSQEGQGNSPLHF
d_gene: TRBD1; j_gene: TRBJ2-5; abundance: NA; v_gene: TRBV5-4; CDR3nt: TGTGCCAGCAGCTCGTACGGGACAGGGGACCTAGGGGAGACCCAGTACTTC; CDR3aa: CASSSYGTGDLGETQYF